This is a list of T cell receptor beta chains from one sample in a study of cytomegalovirus exposure and HLA in healthy donors. TCRdb's table, derived via immunoSEQ multiplex PCR, lists solely in-frame clones and lacks some. In the table there are approximately 150,000 clones, about three quarters of which are singletons. The sequenced sample consisted of PBMCs. The receptors originated from a woman between 25 and 40 years old in good health and CMV-seronegative. Both conserved end residues are part of each CDR3. D genes are given only for firm matches. Some rows mark clone size as missing; the rest say once, few, many or name a class of expanded clone.

v_gene: TRBV2; abundance: -; d_gene: -; j_gene: TRBJ2-2; CDR3nt: TGTGCCAGCAGTGTATTGGGGCCCGGGGAGCTGTTTTTT; CDR3aa: CASSVLGPGELFF
v_gene: TRBV2; abundance: -; d_gene: TRBD2; j_gene: TRBJ2-1; CDR3nt: TGTGCCAGCAGTGAATATAGCGGGAGGTCCGATGAGCAGTTCTTC; CDR3aa: CASSEYSGRSDEQFF
v_gene: TRBV5-1; abundance: few; d_gene: -; j_gene: TRBJ2-1; CDR3nt: TGCGCCAGCAGCTTCTCAACTACCTCCTACAATGAGCAGTTCTTC; CDR3aa: CASSFSTTSYNEQFF
v_gene: TRBV20-1; abundance: -; d_gene: TRBD2; j_gene: TRBJ2-3; CDR3nt: TGCAGCGCTAGCGGAGATGATACGCAGTATTTT; CDR3aa: CSASGDDTQYF
v_gene: TRBV9; abundance: -; d_gene: TRBD1; j_gene: TRBJ2-3; CDR3nt: TGTGCCAGCAGCGTAGAAGGGACAGGAGGAGATACGCAGTATTTT; CDR3aa: CASSVEGTGGDTQYF
v_gene: TRBV19; abundance: -; d_gene: TRBD1; j_gene: TRBJ1-2; CDR3nt: TGTGCCAGTAGCAAACAGGGGCTAGCTAACTATGGCTACACCTTC; CDR3aa: CASSKQGLANYGYTF
v_gene: TRBV19; abundance: -; d_gene: -; j_gene: TRBJ2-3; CDR3nt: TGTGCCAGTAGTATGTCTCGCACAGATACGCAGTATTTT; CDR3aa: CASSMSRTDTQYF
v_gene: TRBV11-2; abundance: few; d_gene: -; j_gene: TRBJ2-7; CDR3nt: TGTGCCAGCAGCTTAGAGGCCGGGACTTCCTACGAGCAGTACTTC; CDR3aa: CASSLEAGTSYEQYF
v_gene: TRBV9; abundance: -; d_gene: -; j_gene: TRBJ1-2; CDR3nt: TGTGCCAGCAGCGTAGATAACAGACCGGGCTACACCTTC; CDR3aa: CASSVDNRPGYTF
v_gene: TRBV18; abundance: -; d_gene: -; j_gene: TRBJ2-1; CDR3nt: TGTGCCAGCTCACTACAGAGAAATGAGCAGTTCTTC; CDR3aa: CASSLQRNEQFF
v_gene: TRBV7-9; abundance: -; d_gene: -; j_gene: TRBJ1-1; CDR3nt: TGTGCCAGCAGCTTAGGGGCTCCTACGAACACTGAAGCTTTCTTT; CDR3aa: CASSLGAPTNTEAFF
v_gene: TRBV30; abundance: -; d_gene: -; j_gene: TRBJ1-5; CDR3nt: TGTGCCTGGAGTACCGGGGGGAGTCGGCCCCAGCATTTT; CDR3aa: CAWSTGGSRPQHF
v_gene: TRBV28; abundance: -; d_gene: -; j_gene: TRBJ2-1; CDR3nt: TGTGCCAGCTCGTATAATGAGCAGTTCTTC; CDR3aa: CASSYNEQFF
v_gene: TRBV15; abundance: once; d_gene: TRBD1; j_gene: TRBJ1-4; CDR3nt: TGTGCCACCAGCAGGGACAGGGGTAATGAAAAACTGTTTTTT; CDR3aa: CATSRDRGNEKLFF
v_gene: TRBV29-1; abundance: -; d_gene: TRBD2; j_gene: TRBJ2-3; CDR3nt: TGCAGCGTTGAAGGGACTAGCGGGAGAACAGATACGCAGTATTTT; CDR3aa: CSVEGTSGRTDTQYF
v_gene: TRBV6-5; abundance: -; d_gene: TRBD2; j_gene: TRBJ2-1; CDR3nt: TGTGCCAGCAGTTACGTGGCTAGCGGGTCCACTGAGCAGTTCTTC; CDR3aa: CASSYVASGSTEQFF
v_gene: TRBV2; abundance: -; d_gene: -; j_gene: TRBJ2-3; CDR3nt: TGTGCCACCCCGACAGGAGCAAGCACAGATACGCAGTATTTT; CDR3aa: CATPTGASTDTQYF
v_gene: TRBV2; abundance: -; d_gene: -; j_gene: TRBJ1-2; CDR3nt: TGTGCCAGCAGTGAAAGCCAGACAGTATATGGCTACACCTTC; CDR3aa: CASSESQTVYGYTF
v_gene: TRBV19; abundance: -; d_gene: -; j_gene: TRBJ2-1; CDR3nt: TGTGCCAGTACCCCGCCGGAGGCAGGCCACAATGAGCAGTTCTTC; CDR3aa: CASTPPEAGHNEQFF
v_gene: TRBV7-9; abundance: -; d_gene: -; j_gene: TRBJ2-2; CDR3nt: TGTGCCAGCACGAAAAGAGAGTTTACCGGGGAGCTGTTTTTT; CDR3aa: CASTKREFTGELFF
v_gene: TRBV6-5; abundance: -; d_gene: TRBD1; j_gene: TRBJ1-1; CDR3nt: TGTGCCAGCAGCCCCGGACAGGGCCCTGAAGCTTTCTTT; CDR3aa: CASSPGQGPEAFF
v_gene: TRBV18; abundance: few; d_gene: TRBD1; j_gene: TRBJ1-2; CDR3nt: TGTGCCAGCTCACTACAGACAGGGACCGGCTACACCTTC; CDR3aa: CASSLQTGTGYTF
v_gene: TRBV2; abundance: -; d_gene: -; j_gene: TRBJ1-2; CDR3nt: TGTGCCAGCAGTGAATCAGGCTATGGCTACACCTTC; CDR3aa: CASSESGYGYTF
v_gene: TRBV10-3; abundance: -; d_gene: -; j_gene: TRBJ2-2; CDR3nt: TGTGCCTCCTCGACAGAGACGAACACCGGGGAGCTGTTTTTT; CDR3aa: CASSTETNTGELFF
v_gene: TRBV4-2; abundance: once; d_gene: -; j_gene: TRBJ2-7; CDR3nt: TGTGCCAGCAGCCAAGAGACCCGGGGCGAGCAGTACTTC; CDR3aa: CASSQETRGEQYF
v_gene: TRBV19; abundance: -; d_gene: -; j_gene: TRBJ1-2; CDR3nt: TGTGCCAGTAGTTTCTCCGGGGGGGACTATGGCTACACCTTC; CDR3aa: CASSFSGGDYGYTF
v_gene: TRBV11-2; abundance: -; d_gene: -; j_gene: TRBJ2-7; CDR3nt: TGTGCCAGCATGTCTGAGACATCCTACGAGCAGTACTTC; CDR3aa: CASMSETSYEQYF
v_gene: TRBV25-1; abundance: -; d_gene: TRBD1; j_gene: TRBJ2-4; CDR3nt: TGTGCCAGCAGTCCCACCTCCGGGACAGGGTCGAGCATTCAGTACTTC; CDR3aa: CASSPTSGTGSSIQYF
v_gene: TRBV7-9; abundance: -; d_gene: -; j_gene: TRBJ2-2; CDR3nt: TGCGCCAGCAGCTTAGAGAGGGCCACCGGGCAGCTGTTTTTT; CDR3aa: CASSLERATGQLFF
v_gene: TRBV28; abundance: -; d_gene: TRBD1; j_gene: TRBJ2-5; CDR3nt: TGTGCCAGCAGTCCTCCCGGGACAGTAAAGACCCAGTACTTC; CDR3aa: CASSPPGTVKTQYF
v_gene: TRBV10-3; abundance: -; d_gene: TRBD1; j_gene: TRBJ1-4; CDR3nt: TGTGCCATCAGAGATAATTCCGGGACAGGGGACGAAAAACTGTTTTTT; CDR3aa: CAIRDNSGTGDEKLFF
v_gene: TRBV2; abundance: -; d_gene: -; j_gene: TRBJ2-3; CDR3nt: TGTGCCAGCAGTGAAGGGCTCTTCGAGTATTTT; CDR3aa: CASSEGLFEYF
v_gene: TRBV15; abundance: -; d_gene: TRBD1; j_gene: TRBJ2-7; CDR3nt: TGTGCCACCAGCAGGACAGGGAGTATGTACGAGCAGTACTTC; CDR3aa: CATSRTGSMYEQYF
v_gene: TRBV27; abundance: -; d_gene: -; j_gene: TRBJ1-6; CDR3nt: TGTGCCAGCAGTTTTAATCAGTCACCCCTCCACTTT; CDR3aa: CASSFNQSPLHF
v_gene: TRBV27; abundance: -; d_gene: TRBD1; j_gene: TRBJ1-6; CDR3nt: TGTGCCAGCAGTTACGACAGGGGGCTTTCACCCCTCCACTTT; CDR3aa: CASSYDRGLSPLHF
v_gene: TRBV7-6; abundance: -; d_gene: -; j_gene: TRBJ2-1; CDR3nt: TGTGCCAGCAGCTTAGGTGGGGGAGGTGACAATGAGCAGTTCTTC; CDR3aa: CASSLGGGGDNEQFF
v_gene: TRBV11-2; abundance: -; d_gene: TRBD2; j_gene: TRBJ2-1; CDR3nt: TGTGCCAGCAGCTCGTCACCGGGACTAGCACGCAATGAGCAGTTCTTC; CDR3aa: CASSSSPGLARNEQFF
v_gene: TRBV23-1; abundance: -; d_gene: -; j_gene: TRBJ1-2; CDR3nt: TGCGCCAGCAGTCAAGCAGGGACTCTGCTCCGGTATGGCTACACCTTC; CDR3aa: CASSQAGTLLRYGYTF
v_gene: TRBV19; abundance: -; d_gene: TRBD1; j_gene: TRBJ1-4; CDR3nt: TGTGCCACCACAGGGACAGGGTTTAATGAAAAACTGTTTTTT; CDR3aa: CATTGTGFNEKLFF
v_gene: TRBV28; abundance: few; d_gene: TRBD2; j_gene: TRBJ2-7; CDR3nt: TGTGCCAGCAGTTTCCCACTAGCGGGAGGATCCTACGAGCAGTACTTC; CDR3aa: CASSFPLAGGSYEQYF
v_gene: TRBV25-1; abundance: -; d_gene: TRBD2; j_gene: TRBJ2-2; CDR3nt: TGTGCCAGCACTCCGGGACTAGCGGACACCGGGGAGCTGTTTTTT; CDR3aa: CASTPGLADTGELFF
v_gene: TRBV6-1; abundance: -; d_gene: TRBD1; j_gene: TRBJ1-2; CDR3nt: TGTGCCAGCAGTGAGTCAGGGGGGTATGGCTACACCTTC; CDR3aa: CASSESGGYGYTF
v_gene: TRBV7-2; abundance: -; d_gene: -; j_gene: TRBJ2-7; CDR3nt: TGTGCCAGCAGCTCTCAGTGGGAGCAGTACTTC; CDR3aa: CASSSQWEQYF
v_gene: TRBV6-5; abundance: -; d_gene: -; j_gene: TRBJ2-3; CDR3nt: TGTGCCAGCAGCTTGGCTTCAGGCACAGATACGCAGTATTTT; CDR3aa: CASSLASGTDTQYF
v_gene: TRBV6-5; abundance: -; d_gene: -; j_gene: TRBJ1-1; CDR3nt: TGTGCCAGCAGTTTCCCCGGGCCGCGGGTGAACACTGAAGCTTTCTTT; CDR3aa: CASSFPGPRVNTEAFF
v_gene: TRBV4-3; abundance: -; d_gene: -; j_gene: TRBJ2-3; CDR3nt: TGCGCCAGCAGCCAAGATGGGGGACTTAGCACAGATACGCAGTATTTT; CDR3aa: CASSQDGGLSTDTQYF
v_gene: TRBV15; abundance: -; d_gene: -; j_gene: TRBJ2-1; CDR3nt: TGTGCCACCAGCAGAGGTCCCCGGTTCGGAACTACTGGCAATGAGCAGTTCTTC; CDR3aa: CATSRGPRFGTTGNEQFF
v_gene: TRBV2; abundance: -; d_gene: TRBD1; j_gene: TRBJ1-2; CDR3nt: TGTGCCAGCAGTGAGGGACAGGGTCGGGGCTACACCTTC; CDR3aa: CASSEGQGRGYTF
v_gene: TRBV5-1; abundance: -; d_gene: -; j_gene: TRBJ2-7; CDR3nt: TGCGCCAGCAGCTCTCAGGGCGGTGGCGAGCAGTACTTC; CDR3aa: CASSSQGGGEQYF
v_gene: TRBV7-2; abundance: once; d_gene: TRBD1; j_gene: TRBJ1-6; CDR3nt: TGTGCCAGCAGCTCATGGACAGGGGTAACCTCACCCCTCCACTTT; CDR3aa: CASSSWTGVTSPLHF
v_gene: TRBV10-3; abundance: -; d_gene: TRBD1; j_gene: TRBJ1-1; CDR3nt: TGTGCCATCACTACAGGGGCCCCTGAAGCTTTCTTT; CDR3aa: CAITTGAPEAFF
v_gene: TRBV6-1; abundance: once; d_gene: -; j_gene: TRBJ1-5; CDR3nt: TGTGCCAGCAGTGAAAGCTTGTTGGTTCAGCCCCAGCATTTT; CDR3aa: CASSESLLVQPQHF